This T cell receptor (beta chain) derives from a study of OX40 agonist ivuxolimab in advanced cancers. Baseline was the first blood sampling point, followed by cycle 4 day 1 and cycle 7 day 1. Germline-derived CDR1 and CDR2 are SGHAT and FQNNGV. The CDR3 has 14 amino acids. The V end was cut by 3 bases, the J end by 4 bases, with 10 bases between. Whole-study results and caveats: Expanded peripheral T cell antigen specificity was not determined.

Details on this clone: Its matching antigen is unknown.

This table comes from immunoSEQ multiplex PCR, and its TCRdb copy is limited to in-frame clones, with some not included. The sample has about 58,000 clones; 80% to 90% are singletons. Sequenced here: CD4+ or CD8+ T cells sorted from blood, sampled in a trial of the OX40 agonist ivuxolimab. This TCR derives from an adult with an advanced solid tumor such as melanoma, head and neck, liver or kidney cancer. V is TRBV11-2 and J is TRBJ1-3; D is unclear. The CDR3 nucleotides read TGTGCCAGCAGCTTCCATTCTGCAGGAAACACCATATATTTT. Translation: CASSFHSAGNTIYF.